One and the same sample provided the 28 T cell receptor beta chains below, sequenced in a study of identical twins. TCRdb called the 5' RACE reads again in MiXCR, with one record for every CDR3 protein. The table includes a few hundred thousand distinct CDR3 sequences, roughly a quarter detected once. These data were likewise used in another study, on T cells expressing NK-cell markers.

Specimen: CD4+ T cells sorted from blood. The source is a woman in her late teens or twenties in good health.

The V and J genes are TRBV20-1 and TRBJ2-5; TRBD2 matches 7 bases. CDR1 and CDR2 (germline): DFQATT, SNEGSKA (reference sequence). This CDR3 has 13 amino acids. Trimming took 7 bases from V and 9 from J; bases not matched to a gene: 14. The DNA of the CDR3 is TGCAGTGTTCGGCACGGGGGGAAGGGAGCCCAGTACTTC. Translated: CSVRHGGKGAQYF.

This clonotype has more than one count but fewer than ten. This sequence joins TRBV5-4 and TRBJ2-5; TRBD1 might be the D (6 bases). Looked up from germline, CDR1 is SGHNT and CDR2 is YYREEE (reference sequence). The V end lost 2 bases, the J end lost 10 bases, and 24 bases lay between the germline ends. CDR3 length: 16 residues. This chain's CDR3 is CASSFSMDSLAGGQYF. The CDR3 coding sequence is TGTGCCAGCAGCTTCTCAATGGACAGCCTTGCCGGCGGCCAGTACTTC.

This sequence joins TRBV5-1 and TRBJ1-2; tentatively, D is TRBD1 (5 bases). CDR1 and CDR2 from the germline V gene are SGHRS and YFSETQ. This CDR3 contains 12 residues. Trimming left V 4 bases short and J 6 bases short, with 10 bases between. CDR3 DNA sequence: TGCGCCAGCAGCAGAGAAGGGGATGGCTACACCTTC. Encoded protein: CASSREGDGYTF.

This clonotype occurred many times. The rearrangement uses TRBV11-3 and TRBJ2-2, with D possibly TRBD1 on 6 matching bases. Between the trimmed V and J ends, which lost 1 base and 4 bases, there was a span of 7 bases. Germline V gene sequence: CDR1 SGHNT, CDR2 YENEEA. There are 14 residues in the CDR3. CDR3 bases: TGTGCCAGCAGCTTAGGACAGGCCACCGGGGAGCTGTTTTTT. It encodes CASSLGQATGELFF.

This clonotype was counted between two and nine times. V usage is TRBV10-3 and J usage is TRBJ2-3; TRBD2 matches 9 bases. The CDR3 loop spans 15 amino acids. After removal of 4 bases from V and 0 bases from J, the junction contained 2 bases not matched to a gene. The V gene's germline CDR1 is ENHRY and CDR2 SYGVKD. The CDR3 nucleotides are TGTGCCATCAGTGCGCGGGAGGGGAGCACAGATACGCAGTATTTT. Translation gives CAISAREGSTDTQYF.

This clonotype has at least ten counts. The gene calls are TRBV7-2 and TRBJ2-7; D unresolved. CDR1 and CDR2 (germline): SGHTA, FQGNSA. The length of the CDR3 is 14 residues. V lost 3 bases and J 0 bases, leaving 9 bases between the germline ends. This chain's CDR3 is CASSLSSYSYEQYF. The CDR3 region has the DNA TGTGCCAGCAGCTTGTCGTCCTACTCCTACGAGCAGTACTTC.

This chain uses TRBV30 with TRBJ2-7, with TRBD1 identical over 7 bases. CDR1 and CDR2 (germline): GTSNPN, SVGIG (reference sequence). Trimming removed 3 bases from V and 4 bases from J; junction bases left unmatched: 9. This CDR3 has 14 residues. The CDR3 DNA reads TGTGCCTGGAGATCAATGGGACAGCTGTACGAGCAGTACTTC. Translation: CAWRSMGQLYEQYF.

This clonotype occurred a few times. This chain links TRBV7-2 with TRBJ2-7, with D unclear. Per the germline V gene, CDR1 is SGHTA and CDR2 is FQGNSA. The V gene lost 3 bases and the J gene lost 4 bases, with 13 bases spanning the gap. The CDR3 totals 14 residues. CDR3 sequence (DNA): TGTGCCAGCAGCTTGCCGACCTCGAATTACGAGCAGTACTTC. Its protein is CASSLPTSNYEQYF.

The table lists this clonotype with a few counts. V usage is TRBV9 and J usage is TRBJ1-2; D possibly corresponds to TRBD1 (5 bases). Germline CDR1 reads SGDLS; CDR2 reads YYNGEE. There are 15 residues in the CDR3. The ends were cut back, 3 bases at V and 1 base at J, with 13 bases in the middle. The CDR3 here is CASSGGLTINYGYTF. The CDR3 coding sequence is TGTGCCAGCAGCGGGGGCCTAACAATTAACTATGGCTACACCTTC.

In this sample, this clonotype turned up a few times. V is TRBV19 and J is TRBJ2-1; 9 nucleotides agree with TRBD2. The CDR3 is made up of 12 amino acids. Germline V gene sequence: CDR1 LNHDA, CDR2 SQIVND (reference sequence). Losses at the gene ends were 7 bases for V and 16 bases for J; bases not matched to a gene: 11. This chain's CDR3 is CASTPRAGGVFF. Written as DNA, the CDR3 is TGTGCCAGTACCCCCAGGGCGGGGGGGGTTTTCTTC.

CDR3 coding DNA: TGTGCCAGCAGCTTAGTGGGGCAAACAGCCTTCTACGAGCAGTACTTC. Translation: CASSLVGQTAFYEQYF. This sequence joins TRBV7-9 and TRBJ2-7; TRBD1 might be the D (5 bases). This CDR3 has 16 residues. In germline, CDR1 is SEHNR, CDR2 FQNEAQ (reference sequence). The V and J ends lost 1 base and 3 bases respectively, with 16 bases between them.

V usage is TRBV11-2 and J usage is TRBJ2-7; D is possibly TRBD2 (6 bases). The CDR3 is made up of 18 amino acids. The V end lost 5 bases, the J end lost 6 bases, and 29 bases lay between the germline ends. The V gene's germline CDR1 is SGHAT and CDR2 FQNNGV. The CDR3 here is CASSPHWLSGGNSGEQYF. The CDR3 coding sequence is TGTGCCAGCAGCCCACACTGGCTATCCGGGGGTAACTCAGGCGAGCAGTACTTC.

V is TRBV5-1 and J is TRBJ1-1; D perhaps matches TRBD1 (5 bases). V was clipped by 0 bases and J by 4 bases, with 10 bases between them. In germline, CDR1 is SGHRS, CDR2 YFSETQ. CDR3 length equals 14 residues. CDR3 DNA sequence: TGCGCCAGCAGCTTGGCGGGGAGGGGCACTGAAGCTTTCTTT. Translation: CASSLAGRGTEAFF. Full variable domain (rest looked up from reference TRBV5-1 and TRBJ1-1): KAGVTQTPRYLIKTRGQQVTLSCSPISGHRSVSWYQQTPGQGLQFLFEYFSETQRNKGNFPGRFSGRQFSNSRSEMNVSTLELGDSALYLCASSLAGRGTEAFFGQGTRLTVV.

The chain links TRBV9 to TRBJ2-5, with a tentative D call TRBD2 (5 bases). Germline lookup yields CDR1 SGDLS and CDR2 YYNGEE. The CDR3 covers 13 residues. Trimming removed 3 bases from V and 5 bases from J, with 11 bases in between. CDR3 DNA: TGTGCCAGCAGCGGCCCGACGGGGGAGACCCAGTACTTC. Its protein is CASSGPTGETQYF.

V usage is TRBV12-3 or TRBV12-4 and J usage is TRBJ2-7; tentatively, D is TRBD2 (5 bases). The CDR3 length is 13 residues. The V and J ends lost 3 bases and 0 bases respectively, with 6 bases between them. CDR3 region: CASSLGASYEQYF. The CDR3 DNA is TGTGCCAGCAGTTTGGGAGCCTCCTACGAGCAGTACTTC.

This clonotype was detected a few times. For the CDR3, the DNA is TGTGCCACCCAACTGAAGCAGAACACTGAAGCTTTCTTT. Translating it yields CATQLKQNTEAFF. The V call is TRBV6-1, the J call TRBJ1-1; D uncertain. Germline V lookup: CDR1 MNHNS, CDR2 SASEGT. The CDR3 covers 13 residues. The ends were cut back, 10 bases at V and 1 base at J, with 13 bases in the middle.

This CDR3 is CASSSIKETQYF. The DNA of the CDR3 is TGCGCCAGCAGCTCAATTAAAGAGACCCAGTACTTC. The gene calls are TRBV5-1 and TRBJ2-5; D not resolved. CDR1 SGHRS and CDR2 YFSETQ come from the germline V gene. V was clipped by 3 bases and J by 3 bases, with 6 bases between them. This CDR3 contains 12 residues.

The rearrangement uses TRBV20-1 and TRBJ2-7; D is perhaps TRBD2 (5 bases). Germline CDR1 reads DFQATT; CDR2 reads SNEGSKA (reference sequence). The ends were cut back, 5 bases at V and 0 bases at J, with 17 bases in the middle. The CDR3 totals 15 residues. CDR3 sequence (DNA): TGCAGTGCTGCCCCCCGTGAGCGGATCTCCTACGAGCAGTACTTC. This sequence encodes CSAAPRERISYEQYF.

This clonotype was seen a few times. This rearrangement joins TRBV7-8 to TRBJ1-4, with 7 bases lining up with TRBD1. V was clipped by 4 bases and J by 4 bases; unmatched bases: 6. In germline, CDR1 is SGHVS, CDR2 FQNEAQ. The CDR3 has 15 amino acids. The CDR3 nucleotides read TGTGCCAGCAGCTCACTGGGACAGAATAATGAAAAACTGTTTTTT. As protein: CASSSLGQNNEKLFF.

A few counts support this clonotype. CDR3 nucleotides: TGTGCCATTGGGGGACAGGGGGTTACCGAGCAGTACTTC. It specifies CAIGGQGVTEQYF. The rearrangement uses TRBV10-3 and TRBJ2-7; TRBD1 agrees at 11 bases. In germline, CDR1 is ENHRY, CDR2 SYGVKD. CDR3 length: 13 residues. Trimming took 9 bases from V and 6 from J; bases not matched to a gene: 7.

V gene TRBV7-2 combines with J gene TRBJ2-5, with 8 bases fitting TRBD2. V lost 5 bases, J lost 3 bases, and 5 bases stayed unmatched. This CDR3 region has 14 residues. Germline V lookup: CDR1 SGHTA, CDR2 FQGNSA. DNA of the CDR3: TGTGCCAGCAGCCCCGCCGGGGGGGAAGAGACCCAGTACTTC. Translation: CASSPAGGEETQYF.

The V gene is TRBV4-1, the J gene TRBJ2-1; TRBD2 matches at 10 bases. J was trimmed by 7 bases and V by 5 bases; bases with no gene match: 11. CDR1 and CDR2 (germline): MGHRA, YSYEKL. CDR3 length: 16 residues. CDR3 loop: CASSIQTSGIPNEQFF. In nucleotides, the CDR3 is TGCGCCAGCAGCATTCAAACTAGCGGGATCCCTAATGAGCAGTTCTTC.

This clonotype was recorded a few times. The chain employs TRBV29-1 and TRBJ2-3; 13 positions agree with TRBD2. The germline V gene encodes CDR1 SQVTM and CDR2 ANQGSEA. J lost 6 bases, V lost 5 bases, and 8 bases had no gene match. The CDR3 extends over 15 amino acids. The CDR3 DNA reads as TGCAGCGTTAAACTAGCGGGGGGGCCCGGGGATACGCAGTATTTT. As protein: CSVKLAGGPGDTQYF.

This clonotype showed up many times. The chain combines TRBV2 with TRBJ2-1; 10 bases map to TRBD2. Looked up from germline, CDR1 is SNHLY and CDR2 is FYNNEI. The CDR3 spans 17 residues. Trimming cost V 2 bases and J 5 bases; bases outside gene matches: 9. This chain's CDR3 is CASSEISGGAPNNEQFF. CDR3 in DNA: TGTGCCAGCAGTGAAATAAGCGGGGGGGCTCCAAACAATGAGCAGTTCTTC.

This clonotype was detected a few times. The chain recombines TRBV5-1 with TRBJ1-6, with 8 nucleotides matching TRBD1. Germline-derived CDR1 and CDR2 are SGHRS and YFSETQ. CDR3 length equals 14 residues. J lost 11 bases, V lost 1 base, and 5 bases had no gene match. CDR3 protein: CASSLSGGQTPLHF. For the CDR3, the DNA is TGCGCCAGCAGCTTGTCAGGGGGCCAGACACCCCTCCACTTT. Full variable domain (rest looked up from reference TRBV5-1 and TRBJ1-6): KAGVTQTPRYLIKTRGQQVTLSCSPISGHRSVSWYQQTPGQGLQFLFEYFSETQRNKGNFPGRFSGRQFSNSRSEMNVSTLELGDSALYLCASSLSGGQTPLHFGNGTRLTVT.

J is TRBJ2-3 and V is TRBV15; possible D gene TRBD2, 5 bases. Deletions cut 7 bases from V and 1 base from J, with 15 bases between. Germline-derived CDR1 and CDR2 are LNHNV and YYDKDF (reference sequence). The CDR3 has 15 amino acids. The CDR3 protein is CATTPGRGRTDTQYF. The CDR3 DNA sequence: TGTGCCACCACCCCCGGTCGGGGTCGCACAGATACGCAGTATTTT.

J is TRBJ2-3 and V is TRBV27; 10 positions match TRBD1. From germline, CDR1 is MNHEY and CDR2 SMNVEV (reference sequence). J was trimmed by 8 bases and V by 5 bases; bases with no gene match: 16. The CDR3 spans 17 residues. Here the CDR3 DNA reads TGTGCCAGCAGTATCCTCTTTAGTGACAGGGGGCGGGCTACGCAGTATTTT. It specifies CASSILFSDRGRATQYF.

The V call is TRBV3-1, the J call TRBJ2-7, with D possibly matching TRBD2 (5 bases). This CDR3 spans 11 amino acids. Looked up from germline, CDR1 is LGHDT and CDR2 is YNNKEL (reference sequence). V shed 1 base and J shed 13 bases, with 11 bases lying between them. The CDR3 spells CASSQGGPLYF. The CDR3 nucleotides read TGTGCCAGCAGCCAAGGAGGGCCCCTCTACTTC.